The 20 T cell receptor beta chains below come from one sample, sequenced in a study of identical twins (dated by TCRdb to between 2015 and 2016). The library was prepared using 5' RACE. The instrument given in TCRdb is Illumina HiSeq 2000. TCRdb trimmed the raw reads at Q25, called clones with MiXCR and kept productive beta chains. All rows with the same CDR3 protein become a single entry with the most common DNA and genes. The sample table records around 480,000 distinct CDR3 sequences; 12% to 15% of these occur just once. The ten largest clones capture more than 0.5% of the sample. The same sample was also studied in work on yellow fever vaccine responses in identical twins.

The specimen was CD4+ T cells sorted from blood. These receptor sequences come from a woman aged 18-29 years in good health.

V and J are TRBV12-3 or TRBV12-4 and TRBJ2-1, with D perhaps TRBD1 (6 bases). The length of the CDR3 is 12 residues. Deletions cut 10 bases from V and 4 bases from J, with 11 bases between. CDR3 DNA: TGTGCCACAAGGACAGATTACAATGAGCAGTTCTTC. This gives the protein CATRTDYNEQFF.

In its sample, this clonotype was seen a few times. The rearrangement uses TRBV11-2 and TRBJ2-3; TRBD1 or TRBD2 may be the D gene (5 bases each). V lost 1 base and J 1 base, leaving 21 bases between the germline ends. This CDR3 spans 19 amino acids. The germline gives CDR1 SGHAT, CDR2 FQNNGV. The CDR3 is CASSLVRGQMWAGTDTQYF. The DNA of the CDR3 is TGTGCCAGCAGCTTAGTGAGGGGCCAAATGTGGGCCGGCACAGATACGCAGTATTTT.

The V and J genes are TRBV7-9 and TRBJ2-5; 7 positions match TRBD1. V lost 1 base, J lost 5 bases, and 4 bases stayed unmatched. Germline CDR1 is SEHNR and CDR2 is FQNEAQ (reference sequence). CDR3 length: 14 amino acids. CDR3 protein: CASSLETGWETQYF. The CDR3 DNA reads TGTGCCAGCAGCTTAGAGACAGGGTGGGAGACCCAGTACTTC. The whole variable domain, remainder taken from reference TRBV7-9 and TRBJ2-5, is DTGVSQNPRHKITKRGQNVTFRCDPISEHNRLYWYRQTLGQGPEFLTYFQNEAQLEKSRLLSDRFSAERPKGSFSTLEIQRTEQGDSAMYLCASSLETGWETQYFGPGTRLLVL.

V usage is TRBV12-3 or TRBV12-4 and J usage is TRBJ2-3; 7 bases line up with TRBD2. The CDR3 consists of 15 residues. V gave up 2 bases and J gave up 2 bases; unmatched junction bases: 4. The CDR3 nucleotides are TGTGCCAGCAGTTTATTGCGGGGGAACACAGATACGCAGTATTTT. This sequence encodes CASSLLRGNTDTQYF.

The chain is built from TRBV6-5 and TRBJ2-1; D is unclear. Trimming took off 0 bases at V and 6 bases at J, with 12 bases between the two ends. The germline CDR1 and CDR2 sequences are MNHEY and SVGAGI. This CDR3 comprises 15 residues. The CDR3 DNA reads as TGTGCCAGCAGTTACTCGAGAGGCGGACCCAATGAGCAGTTCTTC. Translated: CASSYSRGGPNEQFF.

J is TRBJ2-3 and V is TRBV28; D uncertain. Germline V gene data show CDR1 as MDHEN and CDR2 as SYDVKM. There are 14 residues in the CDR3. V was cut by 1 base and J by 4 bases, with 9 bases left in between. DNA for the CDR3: TGTGCCAGCAGTTTATCGGGCGATGCAGATACGCAGTATTTT. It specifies CASSLSGDADTQYF.

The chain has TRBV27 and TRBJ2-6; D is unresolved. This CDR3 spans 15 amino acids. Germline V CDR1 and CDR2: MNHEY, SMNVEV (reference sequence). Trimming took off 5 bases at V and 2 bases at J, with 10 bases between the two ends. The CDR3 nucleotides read TGTGCCAGCAGTCTTGACCTGACTGGGGCCAACGTCCTGACTTTC. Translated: CASSLDLTGANVLTF. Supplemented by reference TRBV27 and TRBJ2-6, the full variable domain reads EAQVTQNPRYLITVTGKKLTVTCSQNMNHEYMSWYRQDPGLGLRQIYYSMNVEVTDKGDVPEGYKVSRKEKRNFPLILESPSPNQTSLYFCASSLDLTGANVLTFGAGSRLTVL.

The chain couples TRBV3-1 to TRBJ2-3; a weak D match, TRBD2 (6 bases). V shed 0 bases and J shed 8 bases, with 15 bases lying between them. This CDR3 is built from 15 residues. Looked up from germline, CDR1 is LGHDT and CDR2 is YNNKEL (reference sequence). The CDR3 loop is CASSQEGLPLSTQYF. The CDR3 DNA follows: TGTGCCAGCAGCCAAGAGGGACTTCCACTTTCTACGCAGTATTTT.

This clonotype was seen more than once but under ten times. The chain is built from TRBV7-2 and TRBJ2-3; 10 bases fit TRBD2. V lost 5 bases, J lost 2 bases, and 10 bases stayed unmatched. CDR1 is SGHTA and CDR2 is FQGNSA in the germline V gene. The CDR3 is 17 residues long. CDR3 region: CASSRQSGGVYTDTQYF. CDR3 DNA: TGTGCCAGCAGCCGACAGAGCGGGGGGGTCTACACAGATACGCAGTATTTT.

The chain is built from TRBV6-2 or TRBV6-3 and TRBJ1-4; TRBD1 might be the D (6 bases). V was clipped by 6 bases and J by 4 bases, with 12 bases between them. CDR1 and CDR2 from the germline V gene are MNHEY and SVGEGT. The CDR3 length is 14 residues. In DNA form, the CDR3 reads TGTGCCAGCAGACGACAGGCAGATAATGAAAAACTGTTTTTT. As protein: CASRRQADNEKLFF.

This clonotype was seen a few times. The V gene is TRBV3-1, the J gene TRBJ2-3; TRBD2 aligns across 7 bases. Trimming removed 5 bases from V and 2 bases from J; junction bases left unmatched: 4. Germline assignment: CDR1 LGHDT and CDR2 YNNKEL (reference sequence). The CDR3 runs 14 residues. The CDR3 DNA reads TGTGCCAGCAGCTACACTAGCGCCACAGATACGCAGTATTTT. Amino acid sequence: CASSYTSATDTQYF.

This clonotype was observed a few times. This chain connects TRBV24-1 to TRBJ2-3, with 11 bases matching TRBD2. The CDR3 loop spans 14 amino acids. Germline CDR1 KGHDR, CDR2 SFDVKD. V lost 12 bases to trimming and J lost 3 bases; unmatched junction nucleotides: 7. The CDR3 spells CAVGTSGSTDTQYF. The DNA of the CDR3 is TGTGCCGTCGGGACTAGCGGAAGTACAGATACGCAGTATTTT.

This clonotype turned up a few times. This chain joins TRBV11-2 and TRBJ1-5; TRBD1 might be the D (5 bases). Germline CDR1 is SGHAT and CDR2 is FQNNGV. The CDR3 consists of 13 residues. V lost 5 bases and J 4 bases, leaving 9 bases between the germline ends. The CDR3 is CASSVRENQPQHF. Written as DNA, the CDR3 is TGTGCCAGCAGCGTCAGGGAAAATCAGCCCCAGCATTTT.

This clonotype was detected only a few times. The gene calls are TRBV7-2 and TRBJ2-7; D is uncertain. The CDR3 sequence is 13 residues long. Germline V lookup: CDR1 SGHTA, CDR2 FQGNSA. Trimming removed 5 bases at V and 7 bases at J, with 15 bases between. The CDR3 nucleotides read TGTGCCAGCAGCCCAGGACCCCTGAGTGAGCAGTACTTC. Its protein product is CASSPGPLSEQYF. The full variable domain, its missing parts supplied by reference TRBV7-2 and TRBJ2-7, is GAGVSQSPSNKVTEKGKDVELRCDPISGHTALYWYRQSLGQGLEFLIYFQGNSAPDKSGLPSDRFSAERTGGSVSTLTIQRTQQEDSAVYLCASSPGPLSEQYFGPGTRLTVT.

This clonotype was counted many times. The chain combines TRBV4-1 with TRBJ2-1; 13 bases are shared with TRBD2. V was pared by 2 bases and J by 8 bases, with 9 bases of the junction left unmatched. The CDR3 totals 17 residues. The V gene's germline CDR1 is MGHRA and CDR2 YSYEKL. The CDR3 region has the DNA TGCGCCAGCAGCCAAATGACGCGGACTAGCGGGAGCTATGAGCAGTTCTTC. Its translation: CASSQMTRTSGSYEQFF.

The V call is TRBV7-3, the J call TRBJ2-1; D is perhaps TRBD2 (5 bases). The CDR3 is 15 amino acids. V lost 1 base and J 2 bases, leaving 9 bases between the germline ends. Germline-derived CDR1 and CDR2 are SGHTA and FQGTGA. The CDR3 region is CASSLIGGTYNEQFF. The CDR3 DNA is TGTGCCAGCAGCTTAATAGGAGGCACCTACAATGAGCAGTTCTTC.

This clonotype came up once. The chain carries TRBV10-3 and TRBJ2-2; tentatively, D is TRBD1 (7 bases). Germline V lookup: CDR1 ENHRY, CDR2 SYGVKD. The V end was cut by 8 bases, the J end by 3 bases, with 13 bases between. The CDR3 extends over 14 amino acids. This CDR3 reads CAIGTGDYTGELFF. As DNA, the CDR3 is TGTGCCATCGGAACAGGGGACTACACCGGGGAGCTGTTTTTT.

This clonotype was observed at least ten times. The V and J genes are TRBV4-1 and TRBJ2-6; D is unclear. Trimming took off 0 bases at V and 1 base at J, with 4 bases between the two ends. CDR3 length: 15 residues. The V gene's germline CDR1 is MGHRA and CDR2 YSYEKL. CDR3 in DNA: TGCGCCAGCAGCCAAGAGGGGTCTGGGGCCAACGTCCTGACTTTC. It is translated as CASSQEGSGANVLTF.

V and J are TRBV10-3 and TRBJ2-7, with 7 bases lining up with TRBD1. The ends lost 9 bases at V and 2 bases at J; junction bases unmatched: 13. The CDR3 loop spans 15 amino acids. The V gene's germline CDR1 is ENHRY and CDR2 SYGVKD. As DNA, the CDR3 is TGTGCCATGCAGACCCCCGGGACAGCCCCCTACGAGCAGTACTTC. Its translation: CAMQTPGTAPYEQYF.

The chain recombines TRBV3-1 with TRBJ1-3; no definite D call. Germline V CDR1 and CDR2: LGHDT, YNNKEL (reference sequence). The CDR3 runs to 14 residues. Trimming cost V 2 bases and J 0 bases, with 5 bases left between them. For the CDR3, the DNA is TGTGCCAGCAGCCAACATCTCTCTGGAAACACCATATATTTT. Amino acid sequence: CASSQHLSGNTIYF.